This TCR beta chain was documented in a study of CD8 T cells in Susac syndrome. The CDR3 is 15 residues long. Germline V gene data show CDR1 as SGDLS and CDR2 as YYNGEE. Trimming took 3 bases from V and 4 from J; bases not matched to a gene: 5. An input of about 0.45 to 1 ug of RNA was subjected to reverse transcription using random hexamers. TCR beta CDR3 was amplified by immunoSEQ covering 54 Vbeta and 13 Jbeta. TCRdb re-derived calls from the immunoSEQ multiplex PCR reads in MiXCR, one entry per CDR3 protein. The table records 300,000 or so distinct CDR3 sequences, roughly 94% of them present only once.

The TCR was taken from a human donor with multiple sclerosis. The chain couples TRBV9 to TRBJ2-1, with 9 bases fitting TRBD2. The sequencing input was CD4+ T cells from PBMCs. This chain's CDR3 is CASSERLAGYNEQFF. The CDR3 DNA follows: TGTGCCAGCAGCGAGCGGCTAGCGGGGTACAATGAGCAGTTCTTC.